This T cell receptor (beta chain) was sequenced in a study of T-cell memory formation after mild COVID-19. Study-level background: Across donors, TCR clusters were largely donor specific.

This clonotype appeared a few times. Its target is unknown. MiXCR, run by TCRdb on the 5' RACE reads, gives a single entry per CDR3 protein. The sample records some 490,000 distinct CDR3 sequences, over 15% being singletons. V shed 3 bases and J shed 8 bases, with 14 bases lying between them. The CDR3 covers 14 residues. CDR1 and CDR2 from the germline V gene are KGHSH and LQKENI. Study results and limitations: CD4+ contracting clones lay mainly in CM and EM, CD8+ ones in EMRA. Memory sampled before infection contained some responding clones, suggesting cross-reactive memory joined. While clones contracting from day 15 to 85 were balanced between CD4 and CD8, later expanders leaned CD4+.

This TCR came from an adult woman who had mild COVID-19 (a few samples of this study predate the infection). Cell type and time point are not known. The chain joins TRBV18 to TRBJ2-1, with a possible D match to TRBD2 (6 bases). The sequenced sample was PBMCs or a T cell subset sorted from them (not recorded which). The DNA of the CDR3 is TGTGCCAGCTCACCTTCAACTAGCACCCATGAGCAGTTCTTC. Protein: CASSPSTSTHEQFF. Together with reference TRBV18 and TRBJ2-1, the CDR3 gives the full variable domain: NAGVMQNPRHLVRRRGQEARLRCSPMKGHSHVYWYRQLPEEGLKFMVYLQKENIIDESGMPKERFSAEFPKEGPSILRIQQVVRGDSAAYFCASSPSTSTHEQFFGPGTRLTVL.